What follows are 28 T cell receptor beta chains derived from one specimen sequenced in a study of cytomegalovirus exposure and HLA in healthy donors. Method: immunoSEQ multiplex PCR; TCRdb's copy keeps in-frame clones and lacks some. This table has roughly 120,000 clones, 88% appearing once. Sequenced input: PBMCs. The receptors were sampled from a man between 18 and 35 years old in good health and CMV-seronegative.

The chain couples TRBV4-3 to TRBJ2-1, with 11 bases aligning to TRBD2. CDR3 length: 17 amino acids. Trimming at V came to 0 bases and at J to 7 bases, leaving 8 bases not matched to a gene. The germline gives CDR1 LGHNA, CDR2 YSLEER. Written as DNA, the CDR3 is TGCGCCAGCAGCCAAGATGCGTTAGCGGGGGGGCGGAATGAGCAGTTCTTC. As protein: CASSQDALAGGRNEQFF.

The chain has TRBV11-1 and TRBJ2-7; TRBD2 matches at 7 bases. The V and J ends lost 4 bases and 0 bases, in that order; junction bases with no gene match: 6. The CDR3 is made up of 15 amino acids. Germline CDR1 and CDR2: SGHAT and FQDESV (reference sequence). The CDR3 nucleotides read TGTGCCAGCAGCTCCCAGGGAGGGAACTCCTACGAGCAGTACTTC. This translates into CASSSQGGNSYEQYF.

CDR3 sequence (DNA): TGTGCCACCCGGACTAGCGGGGTTAGCTCCTACAATGAGCAGTTCTTC. Its translation: CATRTSGVSSYNEQFF. The chain is built from TRBV19 and TRBJ2-1; 12 bases match TRBD2. The germline CDR1 and CDR2 sequences are LNHDA and SQIVND (reference sequence). J gave up 0 bases and V 10 bases, and 7 bases lay outside the gene matches. The CDR3 length is 16 residues.

This clone came up a few times. This chain links TRBV5-8 with TRBJ1-5, with a tentative D call TRBD1 (5 bases). Germline V lookup: CDR1 SGHTS, CDR2 YDEGEE. V lost 5 bases, J lost 1 base, and 10 bases lay in between. The CDR3 contains 14 residues. The CDR3 protein is CASREQASNQPQHF. The CDR3 DNA reads as TGTGCCAGCAGGGAACAGGCGAGCAATCAGCCCCAGCATTTT.

The rearrangement uses TRBV6-4 and TRBJ1-2; 9 bases fit TRBD1. The ends lost 6 bases at V and 8 bases at J; junction bases unmatched: 13. CDR3 length: 15 residues. Germline values: CDR1 MRHNA, CDR2 SNTAGT. In nucleotides, the CDR3 is TGTGCCAGCAGCTCGGGACAGGGATATTTCGACGGCTACACCTTC. As protein: CASSSGQGYFDGYTF.

The chain employs TRBV7-6 and TRBJ2-7; a possible D gene is TRBD1 (6 bases). This CDR3 has 13 amino acids. The ends were cut back, 4 bases at V and 1 base at J, with 8 bases in the middle. Germline assignment: CDR1 SGHVS and CDR2 FNYEAQ. CDR3 bases: TGTGCCAGCAGCTACGGACAGTCCTACGAGCAGTACTTC. Translation: CASSYGQSYEQYF. Full variable domain (missing parts from reference TRBV7-6 and TRBJ2-7): GAGVSQSPRYKVTKRGQDVALRCDPISGHVSLYWYRQALGQGPEFLTYFNYEAQQDKSGLPNDRFSAERPEGSISTLTIQRTEQRDSAMYRCASSYGQSYEQYFGPGTRLTVT.

The V call is TRBV7-6, the J call TRBJ1-2; 11 nucleotides match TRBD1. This CDR3 has 14 amino acids. With V trimmed by 2 bases and J by 8 bases, 4 bases remained unmatched. Per the germline V gene, CDR1 is SGHVS and CDR2 is FNYEAQ. The CDR3 nucleotides are TGTGCCAGCAGCTTAAGGACAGGGGGCTGGGGCTACACCTTC. It encodes CASSLRTGGWGYTF.

The chain carries TRBV10-1 and TRBJ2-1; TRBD2 matches at 7 bases. V shed 0 bases, J shed 4 bases, and the junction held 3 bases outside the gene matches. Looked up from germline, CDR1 is WNHNN and CDR2 is SYGVQD (reference sequence). The CDR3 runs 15 residues. In DNA, the CDR3 is TGCGCCAGCAGTGAGTCGGCGGGACTATACAATGAGCAGTTCTTC. Translating gives CASSESAGLYNEQFF.

Here the CDR3 DNA reads TGTGCCAGCAGTGTGACAGGGCTTCAAAATGAGCAGTTCTTC. It specifies CASSVTGLQNEQFF. This chain connects TRBV2 to TRBJ2-1; 7 bases agree with TRBD1. Unmatched junction bases numbered 7, after V lost 4 bases and J lost 7 bases. The CDR3 covers 14 residues. Germline CDR1 is SNHLY and CDR2 is FYNNEI.

The chain has TRBV10-3 and TRBJ1-2, with D maybe TRBD1 (6 bases). The CDR3 loop spans 17 amino acids. V was shortened by 2 bases and J by 3 bases, with 19 bases between the two germline ends. Germline CDR1 reads ENHRY; CDR2 reads SYGVKD. In DNA form, the CDR3 reads TGTGCCATCAGTGAGCCCCCGGACAGTTCTAGAGACTATGGCTACACCTTC. This codes for CAISEPPDSSRDYGYTF.

The chain carries TRBV30 and TRBJ1-4, with 7 bases aligning to TRBD1. Germline CDR1 and CDR2: GTSNPN and SVGIG (reference sequence). V lost 0 bases to trimming and J lost 8 bases; unmatched junction nucleotides: 9. This CDR3 has 15 amino acids. CDR3 sequence reads: CAWSVQTGIREKLFF. The CDR3 DNA reads TGTGCCTGGAGTGTACAGACAGGGATTAGGGAAAAACTGTTTTTT.

This clone was found a few times. The chain is built from TRBV9 and TRBJ2-7; 10 bases fit TRBD2. The CDR3 length is 15 residues. Germline V gene lookup returns CDR1 SGDLS and CDR2 YYNGEE. V lost 3 bases, J lost 7 bases, and 10 bases stayed unmatched. CDR3 residues: CASSATLAGVGEQYF. The CDR3 nucleotides read TGTGCCAGCAGCGCCACCCTAGCGGGAGTGGGAGAGCAGTACTTC.

The rearrangement links TRBV10-2 to TRBJ1-1; possible D gene TRBD1, 6 bases. The V end lost 0 bases, the J end lost 4 bases, and 15 bases lay between the germline ends. CDR1 and CDR2 (germline): WSHSY, SAAADI. CDR3 length: 16 amino acids. CDR3 in amino acids: CASSESPRRGRTEAFF. The CDR3 DNA sequence: TGCGCCAGCAGTGAGTCCCCACGCAGGGGACGCACTGAAGCTTTCTTT.

The chain combines TRBV29-1 with TRBJ2-7, with 7 nucleotides matching TRBD2. With V trimmed by 2 bases and J by 5 bases, 12 bases remained unmatched. This CDR3 comprises 15 residues. In germline, CDR1 is SQVTM, CDR2 ANQGSEA. The CDR3 sequence is CSVELFGSGANEQYF. Written as DNA, the CDR3 is TGCAGCGTTGAATTGTTTGGGAGCGGGGCCAACGAGCAGTACTTC.

The sample holds many counts of this clone. The gene calls are TRBV28 and TRBJ2-1; the match to TRBD2 covers 13 bases. The V gene's germline CDR1 is MDHEN and CDR2 SYDVKM. The CDR3 has 17 residues. With 6 bases clipped from V and 1 base from J, the junction kept 6 bases outside the gene matches. This chain's CDR3 is CASRTRTSGRSYNEQFF. Here the CDR3 DNA reads TGTGCCAGCAGGACCCGGACTAGCGGGAGATCCTACAATGAGCAGTTCTTC.

The V and J genes are TRBV7-6 and TRBJ2-7; 7 nucleotides align to TRBD2. The CDR3 spans 15 residues. Trimming removed 0 bases from V and 6 bases from J; junction bases left unmatched: 8. Germline V gene sequence: CDR1 SGHVS, CDR2 FNYEAQ. The CDR3 bases are TGTGCCAGCAGCTTAGCAGTAGCGGGCAGAGGCGAGCAGTACTTC. As protein: CASSLAVAGRGEQYF.

J is TRBJ1-1 and V is TRBV7-2, with D maybe TRBD1 (6 bases). Germline V gives CDR1 SGHTA, CDR2 FQGNSA. This CDR3 contains 17 residues. Trimming stripped 2 bases from V and 4 bases from J, with 20 bases between. CDR3 sequence reads: CASSLLGGLSGITEAFF. Here the CDR3 DNA reads TGTGCCAGCAGCTTATTGGGGGGGCTCAGCGGGATCACTGAAGCTTTCTTT. Based on the CDR3 plus reference TRBV7-2 and TRBJ1-1, the full variable domain is GAGVSQSPSNKVTEKGKDVELRCDPISGHTALYWYRQSLGQGLEFLIYFQGNSAPDKSGLPSDRFSAERTGGSVSTLTIQRTQQEDSAVYLCASSLLGGLSGITEAFFGQGTRLTVV.

The chain couples TRBV29-1 to TRBJ1-2; 7 bases fit TRBD1. The CDR3 is 13 amino acids. The germline V gene has CDR1 SQVTM and CDR2 ANQGSEA. Trimming cost V 6 bases and J 1 base; bases outside gene matches: 5. The CDR3 reads CSVAPGGNYGYTF. Here the CDR3 DNA reads TGCAGCGTAGCTCCAGGGGGTAACTATGGCTACACCTTC.

The chain carries TRBV9 and TRBJ2-3; the D gene is possibly TRBD1 (6 bases). Trimming pared 4 bases from V and 2 bases from J, leaving 26 bases between. CDR1 and CDR2 (germline): SGDLS, YYNGEE. This CDR3 spans 19 amino acids. In nucleotides, the CDR3 is TGTGCCAGCAGCCACACAGAAGTCGGCGACAGGCCCGCCACAGATACGCAGTATTTT. Its protein is CASSHTEVGDRPATDTQYF.

This chain connects TRBV19 to TRBJ1-5, with D unclear. This CDR3 comprises 16 residues. Trimming took 4 bases from V and 2 from J, leaving 15 bases between them. The germline CDR1 and CDR2 sequences are LNHDA and SQIVND (reference sequence). The CDR3 loop is CASSREQWRGNQPQHF. The CDR3 region has the DNA TGTGCCAGTAGTAGAGAACAGTGGCGCGGCAATCAGCCCCAGCATTTT.

The chain combines TRBV7-2 with TRBJ1-6; 9 bases line up with TRBD1. Germline V CDR1 and CDR2: SGHTA, FQGNSA. This CDR3 has 14 amino acids. J gave up 7 bases and V 8 bases, and 6 bases lay outside the gene matches. Here the CDR3 reads CASGTGGVNSPLHF. CDR3 DNA sequence: TGTGCCAGCGGTACAGGGGGCGTGAATTCACCCCTCCACTTT.

V is TRBV19 and J is TRBJ2-2, with TRBD1 as a possible D gene (5 bases). The CDR3 spans 13 residues. The V and J ends lost 1 base and 6 bases respectively, with 6 bases between them. Germline-derived CDR1 and CDR2 are LNHDA and SQIVND (reference sequence). CDR3 protein: CASSIAGSGELFF. CDR3 DNA: TGTGCCAGTAGTATAGCAGGGTCCGGGGAGCTGTTTTTT.

The rearrangement uses TRBV27 and TRBJ1-5; 10 bases fit TRBD1. The trim removed 6 bases at V and 3 bases at J, leaving 2 bases unmatched. CDR1 is MNHEY, CDR2 SMNVEV, per germline (reference sequence). This CDR3 comprises 14 residues. CDR3 region: CASRGTGANQPQHF. CDR3 bases: TGTGCCAGCAGGGGGACAGGGGCCAATCAGCCCCAGCATTTT.

The J gene is TRBJ2-3, the V gene TRBV4-3, with TRBD1 matching over 9 bases. The CDR3 is 17 residues long. Trimming cost V 4 bases and J 2 bases; bases outside gene matches: 10. The germline gives CDR1 LGHNA, CDR2 YSLEER. The CDR3 region has the DNA TGCGCCAGCAGCCGCTCTTCCGGGACAGGGTTCACAGATACGCAGTATTTT. Translation gives CASSRSSGTGFTDTQYF.

The chain employs TRBV7-9 and TRBJ2-1, with 8 bases lining up with TRBD2. In germline, CDR1 is SEHNR, CDR2 FQNEAQ (reference sequence). The CDR3 is 17 residues long. V was clipped by 6 bases and J by 4 bases; unmatched bases: 14. The CDR3 DNA follows: TGTGCCAGCAGACTCCCCTTACGGGGGGGCCTGTACAATGAGCAGTTCTTC. It encodes CASRLPLRGGLYNEQFF.

The chain uses TRBV5-1 and TRBJ2-5; 11 bases match TRBD2. Germline assignment: CDR1 SGHRS and CDR2 YFSETQ. The ends lost 1 base at V and 4 bases at J; junction bases unmatched: 3. The CDR3 extends over 15 amino acids. The CDR3 sequence is CASSLSGTSGETQYF. CDR3 coding DNA: TGCGCCAGCAGCTTGTCCGGGACTAGCGGAGAGACCCAGTACTTC.

The chain combines TRBV10-3 with TRBJ1-1, with a weak D call TRBD1 (5 bases). Trimming removed 3 bases at V and 8 bases at J, with 22 bases between. CDR3 length: 16 residues. Germline V lookup: CDR1 ENHRY, CDR2 SYGVKD. CDR3: CAISDVRAGLQPEAFF. The CDR3 DNA reads as TGTGCCATCAGTGATGTCCGGGCAGGGCTTCAGCCGGAAGCTTTCTTT.

The chain uses TRBV7-9 and TRBJ1-2; no definite D call. The germline gives CDR1 SEHNR, CDR2 FQNEAQ (reference sequence). The CDR3 loop spans 17 amino acids. The ends were cut back, 5 bases at V and 2 bases at J, with 21 bases in the middle. CDR3 in DNA: TGTGCCAGCAGCACCACTAACCGCGACGGAGCCAACTATGGCTACACCTTC. This sequence encodes CASSTTNRDGANYGYTF.